This TCR beta chain was recovered during a study of beta chain features in type 1 diabetes. In the study overall: Sorted cells, some 110 million in number, were examined across all samples.

The sample holds a few counts of this clone. Its antigen is not known. The CDR3 is made up of 14 amino acids. Germline CDR1 and CDR2: MDHEN and SYDVKM. The V end was cut by 2 bases, the J end by 2 bases, with 9 bases between. Expressed TCRB transcripts were sequenced after all isolated RNA was converted to cDNA. The average output of naive, central memory and regulatory T cell samples was about 3.57 million reads. Method: immunoSEQ multiplex PCR; TCRdb's copy keeps in-frame clones and lacks some. The repertoire consists of about 180,000 clones, with roughly an eighth occurring once and the leading ten covering about 0.58%. Broader study findings: In all four CD4+ subsets, TCRB CDR3 length was significantly, moderately reduced in type 1 diabetes. Equally in patients and controls, PCR might preferentially amplify shorter templates.

This clonotype was sampled from a woman between 18 and 30 years old in good health. J is TRBJ1-2 and V is TRBV28; D is perhaps TRBD1 (5 bases). Material: central memory CD4+ T cells from blood. CDR3: CASSLVGGNYGYTF. For the CDR3, the DNA is TGTGCCAGCAGTTTAGTGGGGGGGAACTATGGCTACACCTTC.